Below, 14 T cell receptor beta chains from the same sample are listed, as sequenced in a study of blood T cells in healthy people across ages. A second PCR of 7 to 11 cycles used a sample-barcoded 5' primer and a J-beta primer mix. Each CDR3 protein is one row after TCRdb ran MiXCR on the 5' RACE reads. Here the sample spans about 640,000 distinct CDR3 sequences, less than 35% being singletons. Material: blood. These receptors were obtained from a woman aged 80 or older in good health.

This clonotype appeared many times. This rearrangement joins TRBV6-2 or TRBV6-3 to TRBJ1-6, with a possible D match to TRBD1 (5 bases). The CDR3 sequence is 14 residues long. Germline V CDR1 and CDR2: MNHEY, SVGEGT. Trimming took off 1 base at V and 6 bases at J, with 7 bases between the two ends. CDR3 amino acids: CASSYWDANSPLHF. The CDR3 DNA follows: TGTGCCAGCAGTTACTGGGACGCTAATTCACCCCTCCACTTT.

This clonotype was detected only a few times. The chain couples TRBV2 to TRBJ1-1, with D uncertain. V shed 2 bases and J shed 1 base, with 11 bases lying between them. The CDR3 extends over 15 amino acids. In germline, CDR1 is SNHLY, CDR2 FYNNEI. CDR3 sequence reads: CASSEYGRRNTEAFF. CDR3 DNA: TGTGCCAGCAGTGAATATGGCAGGCGGAACACTGAAGCTTTCTTT. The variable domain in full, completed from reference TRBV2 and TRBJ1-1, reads EPEVTQTPSHQVTQMGQEVILRCVPISNHLYFYWYRQILGQKVEFLVSFYNNEISEKSEIFDDQFSVERPDGSNFTLKIRSTKLEDSAMYFCASSEYGRRNTEAFFGQGTRLTVV.

The CDR3 reads CASSPRNRIDTQYF. CDR3 sequence (DNA): TGTGCCAGCAGCCCCCGAAATCGGATAGATACGCAGTATTTT. V gene TRBV16 combines with J gene TRBJ2-3, with unresolved D. V dropped 4 bases and J dropped 5 bases, with 13 bases sitting between them. The CDR3 has 14 amino acids. Germline CDR1 and CDR2: KGHSY and FQNENV.

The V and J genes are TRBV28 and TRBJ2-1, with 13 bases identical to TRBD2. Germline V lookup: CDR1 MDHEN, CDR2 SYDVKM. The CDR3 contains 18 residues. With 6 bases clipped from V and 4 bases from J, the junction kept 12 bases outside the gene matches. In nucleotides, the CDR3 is TGTGCCAGCAGCCGTACTAGCGGGGGGGCCTCGGGTTACAATGAGCAGTTCTTC. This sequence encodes CASSRTSGGASGYNEQFF. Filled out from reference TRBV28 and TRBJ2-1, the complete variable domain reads DVKVTQSSRYLVKRTGEKVFLECVQDMDHENMFWYRQDPGLGLRLIYFSYDVKMKEKGDIPEGYSVSREKKERFSLILESASTNQTSMYLCASSRTSGGASGYNEQFFGPGTRLTVL.

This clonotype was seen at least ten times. The CDR3 DNA follows: TGCGCCAGCAGTTTTAAGGGTGATAATTCACCCCTCCACTTT. Translation: CASSFKGDNSPLHF. The chain couples TRBV5-1 to TRBJ1-6; D gene uncertain. V lost 5 bases and J lost 5, with 11 bases in between. The CDR3 length is 14 residues. Germline-derived CDR1 and CDR2 are SGHRS and YFSETQ.

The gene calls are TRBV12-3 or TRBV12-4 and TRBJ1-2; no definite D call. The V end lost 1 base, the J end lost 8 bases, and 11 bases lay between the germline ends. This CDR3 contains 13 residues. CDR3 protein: CASSLGQFGGYTF. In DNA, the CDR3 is TGTGCCAGCAGTTTAGGGCAGTTCGGGGGCTACACCTTC.

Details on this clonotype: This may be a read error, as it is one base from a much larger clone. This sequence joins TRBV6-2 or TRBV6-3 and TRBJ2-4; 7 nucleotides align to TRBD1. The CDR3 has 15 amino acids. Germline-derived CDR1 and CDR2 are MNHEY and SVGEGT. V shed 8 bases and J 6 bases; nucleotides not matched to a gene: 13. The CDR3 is CASRDRVYDINIQYF. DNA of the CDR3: TGTGCCAGCCGCGACAGGGTCTACGACATAAACATTCAGTACTTC.

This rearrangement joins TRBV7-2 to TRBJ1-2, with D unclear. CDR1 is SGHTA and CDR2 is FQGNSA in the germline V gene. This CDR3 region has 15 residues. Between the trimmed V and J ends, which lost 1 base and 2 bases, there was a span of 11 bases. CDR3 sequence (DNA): TGTGCCAGCAGCTTAGAAAGCGGCGGAAACTATGGCTACACCTTC. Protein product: CASSLESGGNYGYTF.

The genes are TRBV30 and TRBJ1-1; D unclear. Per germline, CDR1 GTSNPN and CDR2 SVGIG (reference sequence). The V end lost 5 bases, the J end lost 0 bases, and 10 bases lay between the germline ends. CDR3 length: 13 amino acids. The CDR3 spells CAWGLNMNTEAFF. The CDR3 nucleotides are TGTGCCTGGGGATTAAACATGAACACTGAAGCTTTCTTT.

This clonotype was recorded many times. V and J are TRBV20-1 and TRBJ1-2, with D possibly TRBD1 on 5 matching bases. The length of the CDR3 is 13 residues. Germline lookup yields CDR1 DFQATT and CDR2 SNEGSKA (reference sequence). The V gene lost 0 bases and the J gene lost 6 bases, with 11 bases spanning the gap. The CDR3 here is CSAREGTADGYTF. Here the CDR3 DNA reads TGCAGTGCTAGAGAGGGGACTGCCGATGGCTACACCTTC.

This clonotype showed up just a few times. CDR3 in DNA: TGTGCCAGCAGCGAGGGAGACCGGCGCACTGAAGCTTTCTTT. It specifies CASSEGDRRTEAFF. The gene calls are TRBV3-1 and TRBJ1-1; D gene unclear. The V end lost 5 bases, the J end lost 4 bases, and 14 bases lay between the germline ends. This CDR3 has 14 amino acids. Germline lookup yields CDR1 LGHDT and CDR2 YNNKEL (reference sequence).

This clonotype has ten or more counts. CDR3: CSAGHGASTDTQYF. CDR3 sequence (DNA): TGCAGCGCTGGACACGGAGCTAGCACAGATACGCAGTATTTT. This chain uses TRBV29-1 with TRBJ2-3, with D perhaps TRBD1 (5 bases). The germline V gene encodes CDR1 SQVTM and CDR2 ANQGSEA. V gave up 7 bases and J gave up 0 bases, with 14 bases separating them. The CDR3 runs 14 residues.

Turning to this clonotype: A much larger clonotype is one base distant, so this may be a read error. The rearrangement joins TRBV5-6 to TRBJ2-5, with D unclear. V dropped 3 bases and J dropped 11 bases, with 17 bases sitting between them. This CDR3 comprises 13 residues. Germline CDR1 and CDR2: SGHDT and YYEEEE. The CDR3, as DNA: TGTGCCAGCAGCTCGAAGTCGGCCAATGAGCAGTACTTC. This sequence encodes CASSSKSANEQYF.

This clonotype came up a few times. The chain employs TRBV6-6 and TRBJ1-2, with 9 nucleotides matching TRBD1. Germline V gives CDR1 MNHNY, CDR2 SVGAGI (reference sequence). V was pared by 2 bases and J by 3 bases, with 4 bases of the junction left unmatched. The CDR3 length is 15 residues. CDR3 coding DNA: TGTGCCAGCAGTTACATACAGGGGGCCGACTATGGCTACACCTTC. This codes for CASSYIQGADYGYTF.